The 23 T cell receptor beta chains given below trace back to one sample, sequenced in a study of blood T cells in healthy people across ages. The authors ran a second PCR of roughly 7 to 11 cycles using a sample-barcoded 5' primer and a J-beta primer mix. MiXCR, applied by TCRdb to the 5' RACE reads, yields one record per CDR3 protein. The sample records over 1.5 million distinct CDR3 sequences, 49% being singletons. The sequencing sample was made of blood. Every receptor here comes from a woman aged 40 to 50 in good health.

This clonotype showed up just a few times. This chain connects TRBV6-2 or TRBV6-3 to TRBJ2-7; 14 nucleotides align to TRBD2. V dropped 6 bases and J dropped 4; count of bases not matched to a gene: 8. This CDR3 is built from 16 residues. Germline lookup yields CDR1 MNHEY and CDR2 SVGEGT. DNA for the CDR3: TGTGCCAGCAGCCCCGGACTAGCGGGGGGAACGTACGAGCAGTACTTC. Translation: CASSPGLAGGTYEQYF.

This chain connects TRBV5-1 to TRBJ2-5; TRBD1 might be the D (5 bases). Germline lookup yields CDR1 SGHRS and CDR2 YFSETQ. This CDR3 has 16 amino acids. The V gene lost 4 bases and the J gene lost 2 bases, with 18 bases spanning the gap. Written as DNA, the CDR3 is TGCGCCAGCAGCCCGGTTGGAAGGGGTGAACAAGAGACCCAGTACTTC. As protein: CASSPVGRGEQETQYF.

The chain couples TRBV7-2 to TRBJ2-7; 10 positions match TRBD2. The germline CDR1 and CDR2 sequences are SGHTA and FQGNSA. The CDR3 length is 16 residues. Trimming took 4 bases from V and 1 from J; bases not matched to a gene: 7. The CDR3 coding sequence is TGTGCCAGCAGCTCGCCCCTAGCGGGGGTTTCCTACGAGCAGTACTTC. This sequence encodes CASSSPLAGVSYEQYF.

The rearrangement joins TRBV7-2 to TRBJ1-5, with 12 bases lining up with TRBD1. CDR3 length: 17 amino acids. Germline V gene data show CDR1 as SGHTA and CDR2 as FQGNSA. After removal of 0 bases from V and 7 bases from J, the junction contained 7 bases not matched to a gene. CDR3 sequence (DNA): TGTGCCAGCAGCTTAGCGAGTGGCGGGACAGGGGGCCAGCCCCAGCATTTT. Amino acids: CASSLASGGTGGQPQHF. The full variable domain, with the rest looked up from reference TRBV7-2 and TRBJ1-5, is GAGVSQSPSNKVTEKGKDVELRCDPISGHTALYWYRQSLGQGLEFLIYFQGNSAPDKSGLPSDRFSAERTGGSVSTLTIQRTQQEDSAVYLCASSLASGGTGGQPQHFGDGTRLSIL.

The rearrangement uses TRBV7-2 and TRBJ2-5; D not resolved. Trimming took off 5 bases at V and 4 bases at J, with 11 bases between the two ends. CDR1 and CDR2 (germline): SGHTA, FQGNSA. The CDR3 has 13 amino acids. CDR3 region: CASSPLGLETQYF. The CDR3 DNA reads TGTGCCAGCAGCCCTCTGGGTCTAGAGACCCAGTACTTC.

The genes are TRBV7-2 and TRBJ2-5; no clear D. V was shortened by 1 base and J by 4 bases, with 10 bases between the two germline ends. The CDR3 totals 14 residues. From germline, CDR1 is SGHTA and CDR2 FQGNSA. CDR3 region: CASSLGLPPETQYF. The CDR3 nucleotides read TGTGCCAGCAGCTTAGGTTTGCCCCCAGAGACCCAGTACTTC.

The table lists this clonotype with a few counts. V and J are TRBV5-1 and TRBJ2-7; D remains ambiguous. The CDR3 runs 12 residues. CDR1 and CDR2 (germline): SGHRS, YFSETQ. The germline V and J ends were trimmed by 4 bases and 6 bases, with 11 bases remaining between them. In nucleotides, the CDR3 is TGCGCCAGCAGCGAGTCGTTAAGCGAGCAGTACTTC. Translating gives CASSESLSEQYF.

This clonotype was detected only a few times. This chain connects TRBV5-1 to TRBJ2-3; D could derive from TRBD1 or TRBD2 (6 bases each). Germline loops: CDR1 SGHRS, CDR2 YFSETQ. CDR3 length: 15 residues. Trimming took 6 bases from V and 1 from J, leaving 15 bases between them. CDR3 protein: CASNLDGGRTDTQYF. CDR3 sequence (DNA): TGCGCCAGCAACCTGGACGGGGGCCGCACAGATACGCAGTATTTT.

V usage is TRBV18 and J usage is TRBJ1-2, with 8 bases lining up with TRBD1. The germline V gene encodes CDR1 KGHSH and CDR2 LQKENI. The CDR3 length is 15 residues. V was clipped by 5 bases and J by 7 bases; unmatched bases: 12. CDR3 bases: TGTGCCAGCTCAGAGGACGGAACGACAGGGGCTGGCTACACCTTC. Protein: CASSEDGTTGAGYTF. Filled out from reference TRBV18 and TRBJ1-2, the complete variable domain reads NAGVMQNPRHLVRRRGQEARLRCSPMKGHSHVYWYRQLPEEGLKFMVYLQKENIIDESGMPKERFSAEFPKEGPSILRIQQVVRGDSAAYFCASSEDGTTGAGYTFGSGTRLTVV.

This clonotype came up many times. The rearrangement uses TRBV20-1 and TRBJ2-7, with 9 bases aligning to TRBD2. CDR3 length: 14 residues. Trimming cost V 4 bases and J 1 base; bases outside gene matches: 5. Looked up from germline, CDR1 is DFQATT and CDR2 is SNEGSKA (reference sequence). The CDR3 loop is CSAIRAGGSYEQYF. In DNA, the CDR3 is TGCAGTGCTATTAGGGCGGGGGGGTCCTACGAGCAGTACTTC.

This chain links TRBV7-9 with TRBJ2-3; D may be TRBD1 or TRBD2 (6 bases each). The CDR3 is 16 amino acids. Trimming took off 3 bases at V and 5 bases at J, with 18 bases between the two ends. The germline gives CDR1 SEHNR, CDR2 FQNEAQ (reference sequence). The CDR3 spells CASSFPTGGRGDTQYF. CDR3 in DNA: TGTGCCAGCAGCTTTCCGACAGGTGGGCGGGGAGATACGCAGTATTTT.

The chain links TRBV12-3 or TRBV12-4 to TRBJ2-5; no clear D gene. The CDR3 runs to 12 residues. The V end was cut by 8 bases, the J end by 2 bases, with 9 bases between. The CDR3 protein is CASGFFQETQYF. The CDR3 bases are TGTGCCAGCGGGTTCTTTCAAGAGACCCAGTACTTC.

The genes are TRBV7-9 and TRBJ2-5; the match to TRBD2 covers 9 bases. The CDR3 covers 15 residues. Trimming cost V 5 bases and J 5 bases; bases outside gene matches: 9. Germline V gene data show CDR1 as SEHNR and CDR2 as FQNEAQ (reference sequence). DNA of the CDR3: TGTGCCAGCAGCATTCTAGCGGGGAGAAGGGAGACCCAGTACTTC. Translated, it gives CASSILAGRRETQYF.

The chain has TRBV7-2 and TRBJ2-7; unclear D gene. The CDR3 is made up of 14 amino acids. CDR1 and CDR2 from the germline V gene are SGHTA and FQGNSA. Trimming cost V 3 bases and J 0 bases, with 9 bases left between them. The CDR3 region is CASSFLGSSYEQYF. Written as DNA, the CDR3 is TGTGCCAGCAGCTTTTTAGGAAGCTCCTACGAGCAGTACTTC.

As for this clonotype: This may come from a read error, since a much larger clone is one base off. J is TRBJ2-5 and V is TRBV7-2, with D uncertain. Germline lookup yields CDR1 SGHTA and CDR2 FQGNSA. CDR3 size: 14 residues. The CDR3 DNA reads as TGTGCCTGCAGCCTCCTTGGGAACCAAGAGACCCAGTACTTC. It specifies CACSLLGNQETQYF.

The CDR3 sequence: CASSETGEYGYTF. In DNA form, the CDR3 reads TGTGCCAGCAGTGAAACAGGGGAATATGGCTACACCTTC. This chain uses TRBV3-1 with TRBJ1-2; 7 bases are a match to TRBD1. The CDR3 sequence is 13 residues long. The junction had 6 bases not matched to a gene; V was cut back by 6 bases and J by 5 bases. Per the germline V gene, CDR1 is LGHDT and CDR2 is YNNKEL (reference sequence).

There are a few counts of this clonotype. This rearrangement joins TRBV7-2 to TRBJ2-3; D is uncertain. V was pared by 5 bases and J by 8 bases, with 14 bases between. Germline CDR1 and CDR2: SGHTA and FQGNSA. CDR3 length: 13 amino acids. As DNA, the CDR3 is TGTGCCAGCAGCCCGCCCTTCCGCGGTACGCAGTATTTT. The encoded protein is CASSPPFRGTQYF.

V gene TRBV4-3 combines with J gene TRBJ2-5; 7 bases match TRBD2. With V trimmed by 1 base and J by 4 bases, 12 bases remained unmatched. From germline, CDR1 is LGHNA and CDR2 YSLEER. The CDR3 is 17 amino acids. The CDR3 coding sequence is TGCGCCAGCAGCCAAGCATCAAGCGAGCGGGGTCTAGAGACCCAGTACTTC. Protein sequence: CASSQASSERGLETQYF.

The rearrangement uses TRBV6-5 and TRBJ1-2; 10 bases fit TRBD1. With 6 bases clipped from V and 10 bases from J, the junction kept 11 bases outside the gene matches. This CDR3 has 14 amino acids. CDR1 and CDR2 (germline): MNHEY, SVGAGI. CDR3 DNA: TGTGCCAGCAGGCAGACAGGGGGCGAACCTGTCTACACCTTC. Its translation is CASRQTGGEPVYTF.

This chain uses TRBV6-1 with TRBJ2-7; no definite D call. The CDR3 runs to 12 residues. V lost 6 bases to trimming and J lost 3 bases, with 9 bases between them. Looked up from germline, CDR1 is MNHNS and CDR2 is SASEGT. For the CDR3, the DNA is TGTGCCAGCAGGGACCTTGACTACGAGCAGTACTTC. Translation: CASRDLDYEQYF.

The chain couples TRBV7-3 to TRBJ2-7; D is possibly TRBD1 (5 bases). The CDR3 is 15 amino acids. Germline CDR1 is SGHTA and CDR2 is FQGTGA. The V end lost 5 bases, the J end lost 0 bases, and 14 bases lay between the germline ends. The CDR3 region has the DNA TGTGCCAGCAGCACAGGACGTCAGCCCTCCTACGAGCAGTACTTC. Residues: CASSTGRQPSYEQYF.

This clonotype was counted a single time. The rearrangement links TRBV6-2 or TRBV6-3 to TRBJ1-5; D perhaps matches TRBD1 (6 bases). Germline values: CDR1 MNHEY, CDR2 SVGEGT. Trimming cost V 6 bases and J 4 bases, with 19 bases left between them. The CDR3 sequence is 16 residues long. The CDR3: CASSPMRTVGNQPQHF. CDR3 nucleotide sequence: TGTGCCAGCAGCCCCATGCGGACAGTAGGGAATCAGCCCCAGCATTTT.

This clonotype showed up just a few times. V is TRBV13 and J is TRBJ2-5, with D hard to call. Looked up from germline, CDR1 is PRHDT and CDR2 is FYEKMQ (reference sequence). The CDR3 is made up of 12 amino acids. The V gene lost 6 bases and the J gene lost 7 bases, with 12 bases spanning the gap. CDR3 sequence reads: CASSPRDGTQYF. In DNA form, the CDR3 reads TGTGCCAGCAGTCCACGAGACGGGACCCAGTACTTC. Combining the CDR3 with reference TRBV13 and TRBJ2-5 gives the whole variable domain AAGVIQSPRHLIKEKRETATLKCYPIPRHDTVYWYQQGPGQDPQFLISFYEKMQSDKGSIPDRFSAQQFSDYHSELNMSSLELGDSALYFCASSPRDGTQYFGPGTRLLVL.